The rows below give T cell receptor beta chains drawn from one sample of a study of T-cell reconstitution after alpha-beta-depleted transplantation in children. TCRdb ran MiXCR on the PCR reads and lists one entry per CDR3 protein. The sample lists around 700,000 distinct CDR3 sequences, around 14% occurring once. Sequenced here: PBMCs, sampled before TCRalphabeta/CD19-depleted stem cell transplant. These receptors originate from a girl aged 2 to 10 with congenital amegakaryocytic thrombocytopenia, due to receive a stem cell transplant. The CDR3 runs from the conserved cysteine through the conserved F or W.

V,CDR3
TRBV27,CASSFVGGVPEAFF
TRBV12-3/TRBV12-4,CASSWDGVGELFF
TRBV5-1,CASNRGGAKNIQYF
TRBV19,CASSIDVPSGPYEQYF
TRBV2,CASSGQGANSPLHF
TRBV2,CASSEAGGQLNYEQYF
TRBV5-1,CASSLEGQGGMTEAFF
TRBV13,CASSSGRLNQPQHF
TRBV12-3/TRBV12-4,CASNTGTGGNIQYF
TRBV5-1,CASSLGDRRDEAFF
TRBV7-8,CASSPTGLSYEQYF
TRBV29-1,CSVVGLAGSTDTQYF
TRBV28,CASTFSGAPYEQYF
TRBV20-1,CSAIPSRGLAGGRYNEQFF
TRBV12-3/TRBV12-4,CASSVGGGLLEQYF
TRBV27,CASSLSLRHGYTF
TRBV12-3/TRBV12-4,CASSLSEGSGQPQHF
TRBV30,CAWRQGDGYTF
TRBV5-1,CASSTASVVDTQYF
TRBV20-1,CSARDLQTQYF
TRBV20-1,CSATGTVINNEQFF
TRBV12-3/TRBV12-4,CASSLSEDFQPQHF
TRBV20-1,CSAFPATTNEKLFF